This entry is about one T cell receptor beta chain. This CDR3 has 16 residues. Germline V gene lookup returns CDR1 ENHRY and CDR2 SYGVKD. V shed 0 bases and J 6 bases; nucleotides not matched to a gene: 10. The sample originates from a study of blood T cells in healthy people across ages. Together with a sample-barcoded 5' primer, a J-beta primer mix was included in a second PCR lasting 7 to 11 cycles. MiXCR was run by TCRdb on the 5' RACE reads, yielding one entry per CDR3 protein. There are roughly 1.7 million distinct CDR3 sequences in the sample; around 35% occur only once, and roughly 10% lies in the top ten.

The TCR was taken from a woman aged 30 to 39 in good health. V gene TRBV10-3 combines with J gene TRBJ2-7; 8 nucleotides agree with TRBD1. The sequenced sample was blood. This CDR3 is CAISESSGDRLREQYF. The CDR3 nucleotides read TGTGCCATCAGTGAGTCCTCAGGGGACAGGCTTCGCGAGCAGTACTTC.